The present T cell receptor beta chain was sequenced within a study of OX40 agonist ivuxolimab in advanced cancers. The overall study: Given to patients was ivuxolimab, an agonistic anti-OX40 (CD134) antibody.

Study conclusions and caveats: Dose levels from 0.1 to 3.0 mg/kg saw CD4+ and CD8+ blood T cells expand clonally by week 6. CD4+ T cells averaged fewer expanded clones than CD8+ T cells.

Germline-derived CDR1 and CDR2 are LNHDA and SQIVND (reference sequence). Germline trimming cut 3 bases from V and 6 bases from J; bases unmatched to any gene: 4. There are 15 residues in the CDR3. Details on this clone: What it recognizes is unknown.

The table came from immunoSEQ multiplex PCR; TCRdb's copy has only in-frame clones and leaves some out. There are 99,000 or so clones in the sample; less than 85% occur only once, and roughly 5.4% lies in the top ten. The sequenced sample was CD4+ or CD8+ T cells sorted from blood, obtained in a trial of the OX40 agonist ivuxolimab. The chain links TRBV19 to TRBJ2-1; TRBD2 matches at 11 bases. The sequence came from an adult with an advanced solid tumor such as melanoma, head and neck, liver or kidney cancer. The CDR3 DNA follows: TGTGCCAGTAGTATGAGACTAGCGGGACCCAATGAGCAGTTCTTC. Translating it yields CASSMRLAGPNEQFF.